Listed here are 23 T cell receptor beta chains from one sample, sequenced in a study of regulatory T cells in long-lasting Graves disease. The TCR beta library used iRepertoire HTBI primers with Arm-PCR amplification of CDR3. TCRdb recomputed calls from the multiplex PCR reads with MiXCR, one row per CDR3 protein. The sample includes about 440,000 distinct CDR3 sequences, about 15% seen only once; the top ten take around 17%. Time point: newly diagnosed GD, antithyroid drugs for less than 3 months. After RNA was extracted from PBMCs, the TCR library was made from it. The same specimen was also included in a second study, on T cells in Graves' hyperthyroidism and ophthalmopathy.

The sample consisted of peripheral blood mononuclear cells (PBMCs), taken at new diagnosis, from a patient treated with antithyroid drugs. These receptors were obtained from a woman in her twenties or thirties with Graves disease.

The CDR3 DNA reads TGTGCCATCAGTAAGACAGAGAATCAGCCCCAGCATTTT. Its protein product is CAISKTENQPQHF. The chain is built from TRBV10-3 and TRBJ1-5; weak D call: TRBD1 (5 bases). V lost 5 bases to trimming and J lost 4 bases, with 9 bases between them. The CDR3 runs to 13 residues. The germline V gene has CDR1 ENHRY and CDR2 SYGVKD.

As to this clonotype: At one end, the junction sequence differs from germline, possibly due to a read error. The rearrangement uses TRBV15 and TRBJ2-5; D remains unclear. Germline V gene data show CDR1 as LNHNV and CDR2 as YYDKDF (reference sequence). This CDR3 contains 12 residues. CDR3 coding DNA: TGTGCCACCAGCAGATTCGACCCCCTTCGTTGCTTC. Translated, it gives CATSRFDPLRCF. Drawing the rest from reference TRBV15 and TRBJ2-5, the complete variable domain is DAMVIQNPRYQVTQFGKPVTLSCSQTLNHNVMYWYQQKSSQAPKLLFHYYDKDFNNEADTPDNFQSRRPNTSFCFLDIRSPGLGDTAMYLCATSRFDPLRCFGPGTRLLVL.

This clonotype has just a few counts. This chain joins TRBV27 and TRBJ1-5; 9 nucleotides match TRBD1. V shed 5 bases, J shed 5 bases, and the junction held 10 bases outside the gene matches. Germline V gene data show CDR1 as MNHEY and CDR2 as SMNVEV (reference sequence). This CDR3 has 16 amino acids. CDR3: CASSPSDRGDYQPQHF. The CDR3 coding sequence is TGTGCCAGCAGTCCCTCCGACAGGGGGGATTATCAGCCCCAGCATTTT.

This clonotype was seen many times. The V call is TRBV20-1, the J call TRBJ2-7; 8 positions match TRBD2. Looked up from germline, CDR1 is DFQATT and CDR2 is SNEGSKA (reference sequence). V shed 4 bases and J 4 bases; nucleotides not matched to a gene: 6. The CDR3 length is 13 residues. The CDR3 nucleotides read TGCAGTGCTACCCCCGGGGGGGCTTACGAGCAGTACTTC. It encodes CSATPGGAYEQYF.

This clonotype showed up many times. This chain joins TRBV2 and TRBJ1-4; the match to TRBD1 covers 9 bases. The CDR3 totals 15 residues. After removal of 7 bases from V and 6 bases from J, the junction contained 9 bases not matched to a gene. CDR1 SNHLY and CDR2 FYNNEI come from the germline V gene. As DNA, the CDR3 is TGTGCCAGCAAGGAGGTGACAGGGGGGGATGAAAAACTGTTTTTT. Translating it yields CASKEVTGGDEKLFF. The entire variable domain, with the rest obtained from reference TRBV2 and TRBJ1-4, is as follows: EPEVTQTPSHQVTQMGQEVILRCVPISNHLYFYWYRQILGQKVEFLVSFYNNEISEKSEIFDDQFSVERPDGSNFTLKIRSTKLEDSAMYFCASKEVTGGDEKLFFGSGTQLSVL.

This clonotype was found many times. The chain uses TRBV20-1 and TRBJ2-7, with 9 nucleotides matching TRBD1. The ends lost 6 bases at V and 3 bases at J; junction bases unmatched: 12. This CDR3 has 15 residues. The germline V gene has CDR1 DFQATT and CDR2 SNEGSKA (reference sequence). The CDR3 DNA sequence: TGCAGTGCCGGTACCGGGACAGGGTTTCTCTACGAGCAGTACTTC. This sequence encodes CSAGTGTGFLYEQYF.

V and J are TRBV7-9 and TRBJ2-6; no clear D gene. V was shortened by 3 bases and J by 0 bases, with 6 bases between the two germline ends. CDR3 size: 15 residues. Germline CDR1 reads SEHNR; CDR2 reads FQNEAQ (reference sequence). The CDR3 loop reads CASSFIDSGANVLTF. The CDR3 DNA sequence: TGTGCCAGCAGCTTCATCGACTCTGGGGCCAACGTCCTGACTTTC.

The chain is built from TRBV10-3 and TRBJ2-7, with TRBD2 identical over 8 bases. V lost 6 bases and J lost 3; bases outside the gene matches: 10. Germline CDR1 and CDR2: ENHRY and SYGVKD. The CDR3 loop spans 15 amino acids. The DNA of the CDR3 is TGTGCCATCAGACAAGCGGGACTAGAAGTCTACGAGCAGTACTTC. Protein: CAIRQAGLEVYEQYF.

This clonotype appeared a few times. Here the CDR3 DNA reads TGTGCCAGCAGTTTTTACGGAAGCTCCTACGAGCAGTACTTC. Amino acids: CASSFYGSSYEQYF. The rearrangement links TRBV28 to TRBJ2-7; D not resolved. Germline V CDR1 and CDR2: MDHEN, SYDVKM. Trimming pared 3 bases from V and 0 bases from J, leaving 9 bases between. This CDR3 is 14 amino acids long.

Many counts were recorded for this clonotype. The rearrangement uses TRBV2 and TRBJ2-7; D is possibly TRBD2 (6 bases). V was cut by 5 bases and J by 0 bases, with 11 bases left in between. Germline assignment: CDR1 SNHLY and CDR2 FYNNEI. CDR3 length equals 14 residues. The CDR3 nucleotides read TGTGCCAGCAGTTTAGCGGCTAGCTCCTACGAGCAGTACTTC. The encoded protein is CASSLAASSYEQYF.

This clonotype has a count of ten or more. The V call is TRBV20-1, the J call TRBJ2-1, with D perhaps TRBD1 or TRBD2 (6 bases each). CDR3 length equals 18 residues. Germline assignment: CDR1 DFQATT and CDR2 SNEGSKA (reference sequence). V was trimmed by 2 bases and J by 4 bases, leaving 24 bases between them. CDR3 in DNA: TGCAGTGCTAGAACTCGAGGGGGGCGGGGACGGAGGTACAATGAGCAGTTCTTC. Translating it yields CSARTRGGRGRRYNEQFF.

The sample holds many counts of this clonotype. The gene calls are TRBV11-3 and TRBJ2-1; D is unclear. CDR1 and CDR2 (germline): SGHNT, YENEEA. Trimming removed 0 bases at V and 9 bases at J, with 3 bases between. The CDR3 extends over 11 amino acids. The CDR3 DNA sequence: TGTGCCAGCAGCTTAGAAGGTGAGCAGTTCTTC. It encodes CASSLEGEQFF.

Ten or more counts support this clonotype. The J gene is TRBJ2-5, the V gene TRBV9, with TRBD2 identical over 8 bases. Germline V gives CDR1 SGDLS, CDR2 YYNGEE. The V gene end was trimmed by 3 bases and the J gene end by 2 bases; junction bases not matched to a gene: 3. The CDR3 contains 14 residues. CDR3 nucleotides: TGTGCCAGCAGCGGTAGCGGGACTCAAGAGACCCAGTACTTC. Translation gives CASSGSGTQETQYF.

This clonotype was picked up many times. This sequence joins TRBV28 and TRBJ2-2, with D possibly matching TRBD1 (5 bases). Between the trimmed V and J ends, which lost 4 bases and 7 bases, there was a span of 25 bases. Looked up from germline, CDR1 is MDHEN and CDR2 is SYDVKM. CDR3 length: 18 amino acids. In DNA form, the CDR3 reads TGTGCCAGCAGTTCCCTTGGGGCGTCGGCCCCTTTCGGCGGGGAGCTGTTTTTT. This encodes CASSSLGASAPFGGELFF.

This clonotype was counted many times. V is TRBV7-9 and J is TRBJ2-7, with TRBD1 identical over 12 bases. Germline loops: CDR1 SEHNR, CDR2 FQNEAQ (reference sequence). The V and J ends lost 11 bases and 4 bases, in that order; junction bases with no gene match: 12. This CDR3 has 15 amino acids. CDR3 sequence: CAGSIAGQGAYEQYF. The CDR3, as DNA: TGTGCCGGGTCGATTGCGGGACAGGGGGCTTACGAGCAGTACTTC.

This clonotype has at least ten counts. This chain links TRBV11-2 with TRBJ2-7; tentative D call: TRBD1 (5 bases). Trimming removed 3 bases at V and 2 bases at J, with 11 bases between. Germline V gene data show CDR1 as SGHAT and CDR2 as FQNNGV. The CDR3 is 14 amino acids. The CDR3 here is CASSLGQATYEQYF. For the CDR3, the DNA is TGTGCCAGCAGCTTGGGGCAGGCGACCTACGAGCAGTACTTC.

This clonotype was seen repeatedly, ten times or more. The rearrangement uses TRBV3-1 and TRBJ1-5; the D gene is possibly TRBD1 (6 bases). The CDR3 contains 14 residues. Trimming took 2 bases from V and 3 from J, leaving 8 bases between them. The germline V gene encodes CDR1 LGHDT and CDR2 YNNKEL (reference sequence). CDR3 in DNA: TGTGCCAGCAGCCAATCAGGGGACAATCAGCCCCAGCATTTT. It encodes CASSQSGDNQPQHF.

This clonotype was detected many times. This sequence joins TRBV5-1 and TRBJ2-1; D remains ambiguous. CDR1 and CDR2 (germline): SGHRS, YFSETQ. The CDR3 has 14 amino acids. Trimming removed 4 bases at V and 6 bases at J, with 14 bases between. For the CDR3, the DNA is TGCGCCAGCAGCCCCTCCTCCGCTCTCAATGAGCAGTTCTTC. Protein sequence: CASSPSSALNEQFF.

The chain uses TRBV20-1 and TRBJ1-1; D is possibly TRBD1 (5 bases). V lost 6 bases and J 7 bases, leaving 9 bases between the germline ends. CDR1 is DFQATT, CDR2 SNEGSKA, per germline (reference sequence). There are 10 residues in the CDR3. CDR3 protein: CSAEDNEAFF. The DNA for the CDR3 is TGCAGTGCCGAGGACAATGAAGCTTTCTTT.

The CDR3 region is CSGGSSNEKLFF. Written as DNA, the CDR3 is TGCAGCGGTGGGTCATCTAATGAAAAACTGTTTTTT. The J gene is TRBJ1-4, the V gene TRBV29-1; unclear D gene. V shed 7 bases and J shed 3 bases, with 9 bases lying between them. The germline V gene encodes CDR1 SQVTM and CDR2 ANQGSEA. This CDR3 comprises 12 residues. Full variable domain (outside the CDR3, taken from reference TRBV29-1 and TRBJ1-4): SAVISQKPSRDICQRGTSLTIQCQVDSQVTMMFWYRQQPGQSLTLIATANQGSEATYESGFVIDKFPISRPNLTFSTLTVSNMSPEDSSIYLCSGGSSNEKLFFGSGTQLSVL.

Turning to this clonotype: A much larger clone lies one base from this, so it may be a read error. The V gene is TRBV4-1, the J gene TRBJ2-3, with TRBD2 identical over 8 bases. The V gene end was trimmed by 4 bases and the J gene end by 3 bases; junction bases not matched to a gene: 6. The CDR3 covers 15 residues. CDR1 is MGHRA and CDR2 is YSYEKL in the germline V gene. The DNA of the CDR3 is TGCGCCAGCAGCCCAGCTAGCGGGCCTACAGATACGCAGTATTTT. The encoded protein is CASSPASGPTDTQYF.

The sample holds a few counts of this clonotype. The chain joins TRBV10-3 to TRBJ1-1; D uncertain. From germline, CDR1 is ENHRY and CDR2 SYGVKD. V was shortened by 2 bases and J by 4 bases, with 11 bases between the two germline ends. The CDR3 runs 14 residues. This CDR3 reads CAISESGSSTEAFF. The CDR3 region has the DNA TGTGCCATCAGTGAGAGTGGGTCGAGCACTGAAGCTTTCTTT.

The rearrangement joins TRBV24-1 to TRBJ2-3; TRBD2 matches 11 bases. This CDR3 is built from 17 residues. Trimming took 3 bases from V and 2 from J; bases not matched to a gene: 6. CDR1 KGHDR and CDR2 SFDVKD come from the germline V gene. CDR3 loop: CATSDETSGKSTDTQYF. As DNA, the CDR3 is TGTGCCACCAGTGATGAGACTAGCGGGAAGTCCACAGATACGCAGTATTTT.